The rows below give T cell receptor beta chains drawn from one sample of a study of blood T cell repertoires in COVID-19. The data were produced by immunoSEQ multiplex PCR, yet TCRdb's version contains in-frame clones alone and is incomplete. The sample contains roughly 70,000 clones, roughly 77% of which appear only once. The sequenced sample was peripheral blood. The receptors derive from a woman aged 70-85 years with acute or convalescent COVID-19. The CDR3 runs from the conserved cysteine through the conserved F or W. D genes are given only for firm matches. Only part of the rows carry a size: once, few, many, or a class if the clone is expanded.

>TRBD2|TRBJ2-1|TRBV29-1|NA
CSVATSGRGGEQFF
TGCAGCGTTGCCACTAGCGGGAGAGGGGGTGAGCAGTTCTTC
>TRBD1|TRBJ2-1|TRBV14|NA
CASSQFQGAVEQFF
TGTGCCAGCAGCCAATTCCAGGGGGCGGTCGAGCAGTTCTTC
>TRBD1|TRBJ1-5|TRBV6-5|NA
CASRPGTEGNQPQHF
TGTGCCAGCAGACCTGGGACAGAAGGCAATCAGCCCCAGCATTTT
>NA|TRBJ1-1|TRBV5-1|NA
CASSFGSQGTEAFF
TGCGCCAGCAGCTTCGGCTCCCAGGGCACTGAAGCTTTCTTT
>NA|TRBJ2-7|TRBV19|many
CASRPLMGTSYEQYF
TGTGCCAGTAGGCCCCTAATGGGCACCTCCTACGAGCAGTACTTC
>NA|TRBJ2-5|TRBV6-5|NA
CASSFGSSSGETQYF
TGTGCCAGCAGCTTCGGGTCCTCGTCCGGGGAGACCCAGTACTTC
>NA|TRBJ2-2|TRBV11-3|NA
CASSPERSTGELFF
TGTGCCAGCAGCCCTGAGAGGAGCACCGGGGAGCTGTTTTTT
>NA|TRBJ1-1|TRBV9|NA
CASSVVGEGKTEAFF
TGTGCCAGCAGCGTAGTCGGGGAGGGAAAAACGGAAGCTTTCTTT
>TRBD2|TRBJ2-1|TRBV7-2|NA
CASSLTPTSGKGSEQFF
TGTGCCAGCAGCTTGACTCCCACTAGCGGGAAAGGGAGTGAGCAGTTCTTC
>TRBD1|TRBJ2-5|TRBV29-1|once
CSVEGIRGRETQYF
TGCAGCGTTGAAGGGATAAGGGGGCGAGAGACCCAGTACTTC
>NA|TRBJ1-5|TRBV27|NA
CASSFSGPGLNQPQHF
TGTGCCAGCAGTTTTTCCGGGCCAGGACTTAATCAGCCCCAGCATTTT
>NA|TRBJ1-1|TRBV2|few
CASSWQLNTEAFF
TGTGCCAGCAGTTGGCAGTTGAACACTGAAGCTTTCTTT
>NA|TRBJ1-1|TRBV2|NA
CASRGDGNTKAFF
TGTGCCAGCAGGGGCGACGGCAACACAAAAGCTTTCTTT
>NA|TRBJ1-6|TRBV6-5|NA
CASRAQGRMNSPLHF
TGTGCCAGCAGGGCACAGGGTCGCATGAATTCACCCCTCCACTTT